This TCR beta chain was retrieved from a study of cytotoxic CD8 clonotypes in ibrutinib-treated CLL. Looking at the study overall: The patient breakdown showed approximately 11 relapsed/refractory and approximately 14 treatment-naive cases, with approximately 18 IGHV unmutated. Whole-study results and caveats: With treatment, public clonotypes, which were uncommon, either contracted or remained stable. Clonality climbed at ibrutinib response, then dropped toward baseline at progression.

CDR3 length: 18 amino acids. With V trimmed by 6 bases and J by 1 base, 9 bases remained unmatched. Germline CDR1 LNHDA, CDR2 SQIVND (reference sequence). As to this clone: Antigen unknown.

Depth targeted 1 in 200,000 to 1 in 1 million T cells, averaging around 10x coverage per clonotype. The data were produced by immunoSEQ multiplex PCR, yet TCRdb's version contains in-frame clones alone and is incomplete. The sample carries around 160,000 clones, approximately 91% recorded once. This sequence was found in a human donor with chronic lymphocytic leukemia. The starting material was PBMCs, obtained at disease progression, from a patient treated with ibrutinib. This chain joins TRBV19 and TRBJ2-4; 13 bases match TRBD2. CDR3 nucleotide sequence: TGTGCCAGTAGCGGACTAGCGGGAGATTGGGGGGCCAAAAACATTCAGTACTTC. Amino acid sequence: CASSGLAGDWGAKNIQYF.